These 7 T cell receptor beta chains were all obtained from the same sample, sequenced in a study of regulatory T cells in long-lasting Graves disease. Relying on iRepertoire HTBI primers and Arm-PCR of CDR3 regions, the team built TCR beta libraries. TCRdb re-analysed the multiplex PCR reads in MiXCR, keeping a single row per CDR3 protein. The data contain roughly 500,000 distinct CDR3 sequences, 13% of them seen just once; the ten biggest clones take up 10%. Time point noted: newly diagnosed GD, antithyroid drugs for less than 3 months. PBMC RNA was the source of the TCR library. The sample also formed part of further work on T cells in Graves' hyperthyroidism and ophthalmopathy.

The input for sequencing was peripheral blood mononuclear cells (PBMCs), taken at new diagnosis, from a patient treated with antithyroid drugs. These receptors came from a man aged 30-40 years with Graves disease.

To note about this clonotype: This may be a read error, as it is one base from a much larger clone. This rearrangement joins TRBV7-9 to TRBJ2-7, with 7 bases lining up with TRBD1. CDR1 SEHNR and CDR2 FQNEAQ come from the germline V gene (reference sequence). The CDR3 length is 13 residues. The J segment lost 1 base and the V segment lost 7 bases, leaving 4 bases of the junction unmatched. This CDR3 reads CASNKGQSYEQYF. The CDR3 coding sequence is TGTGCCAGCAACAAGGGACAGTCCTACGAGCAGTACTTC.

This clonotype has at least ten counts. The CDR3 loop reads CASSGGGIGEQYF. The CDR3 DNA follows: TGTGCCAGCAGTGGAGGCGGGATAGGGGAGCAGTACTTC. The chain joins TRBV2 to TRBJ2-7; D possibly corresponds to TRBD2 (6 bases). Trimming took off 4 bases at V and 7 bases at J, with 14 bases between the two ends. CDR1 and CDR2 from the germline V gene are SNHLY and FYNNEI. CDR3 size: 13 residues.

This clonotype was observed at least ten times. This chain joins TRBV27 and TRBJ2-7; possible D gene TRBD2, 5 bases. The CDR3 runs 15 residues. Germline V CDR1 and CDR2: MNHEY, SMNVEV (reference sequence). V lost 7 bases and J lost 0, with 16 bases in between. The CDR3 protein is CASKASRGSSYEQYF. The CDR3 nucleotides are TGTGCCAGCAAAGCCAGTCGGGGAAGCTCCTACGAGCAGTACTTC.

This clonotype was found many times. CDR3 sequence: CASSPGGQALNEKLFF. CDR3 sequence (DNA): TGTGCCAGCAGTCCGGGGGGACAGGCTCTTAATGAAAAACTGTTTTTT. V gene TRBV28 combines with J gene TRBJ1-4, with 8 bases that match TRBD1. CDR3 length: 16 amino acids. Germline loops: CDR1 MDHEN, CDR2 SYDVKM. The trim removed 5 bases at V and 4 bases at J, leaving 9 bases unmatched.

This clonotype was detected many times. The chain employs TRBV2 and TRBJ1-3; unclear D gene. The CDR3 covers 13 residues. The germline V gene encodes CDR1 SNHLY and CDR2 FYNNEI. Trimming shortened V by 3 bases and J by 0 bases, and 3 bases separated the two germline ends. The CDR3: CASSDPSGNTIYF. The DNA for the CDR3 is TGTGCCAGCAGTGACCCCTCTGGAAACACCATATATTTT.

This clonotype was seen repeatedly, ten times or more. V gene TRBV20-1 combines with J gene TRBJ2-1; D not certain. This CDR3 has 13 residues. V was clipped by 3 bases and J by 9 bases, with 15 bases between them. The V gene's germline CDR1 is DFQATT and CDR2 SNEGSKA (reference sequence). The DNA for the CDR3 is TGCAGTGCTAGCCCCGCCCGTGACGGTGAGCAGTTCTTC. Its translation is CSASPARDGEQFF.

This clonotype was observed at least ten times. CDR3 DNA: TGTGCCAGCAGCCCGGGACAACAATACAATGAGCAGTTCTTC. It is translated as CASSPGQQYNEQFF. The chain joins TRBV5-6 to TRBJ2-1; D might be TRBD1 (6 bases). This CDR3 spans 14 amino acids. In germline, CDR1 is SGHDT, CDR2 YYEEEE. Between the trimmed V and J ends, which lost 4 bases and 4 bases, there was a span of 12 bases.